The 16 T cell receptor beta chains below come from one sample, sequenced in a study of cytomegalovirus exposure and HLA in healthy donors. Primers for the PCR totalled 60 Vbeta and 13 Jbeta. This table comes from immunoSEQ multiplex PCR, and its TCRdb copy is limited to in-frame clones, with some not included. The profile shows over 85,000 clones, 70% to 80% of them singletons. The sequenced sample consisted of PBMCs. The receptors originated from a female donor in good health and CMV-seronegative.

The chain joins TRBV18 to TRBJ2-7, with a tentative D call TRBD1 (6 bases). Trimming pared 0 bases from V and 5 bases from J, leaving 11 bases between. Per germline, CDR1 KGHSH and CDR2 LQKENI. CDR3 size: 14 residues. The CDR3: CASSPPWAGDEQYF. The CDR3, as DNA: TGTGCCAGCTCACCACCGTGGGCAGGGGACGAGCAGTACTTC.

The gene calls are TRBV5-1 and TRBJ2-5; D is undetermined. Trimming shortened V by 0 bases and J by 2 bases, and 8 bases separated the two germline ends. The CDR3 sequence is 14 residues long. Germline CDR1 is SGHRS and CDR2 is YFSETQ. The CDR3 loop reads CASSLGHTQETQYF. The CDR3 DNA sequence: TGCGCCAGCAGCTTGGGCCATACTCAAGAGACCCAGTACTTC. Together with reference TRBV5-1 and TRBJ2-5, the CDR3 gives the full variable domain: KAGVTQTPRYLIKTRGQQVTLSCSPISGHRSVSWYQQTPGQGLQFLFEYFSETQRNKGNFPGRFSGRQFSNSRSEMNVSTLELGDSALYLCASSLGHTQETQYFGPGTRLLVL.

The chain employs TRBV28 and TRBJ1-3, with D maybe TRBD1 (5 bases). Germline lookup yields CDR1 MDHEN and CDR2 SYDVKM. V was trimmed by 8 bases and J by 5 bases, leaving 19 bases between them. The CDR3 runs to 15 residues. The CDR3 sequence: CASGSPDRIRNTIYF. CDR3 coding DNA: TGTGCCAGCGGCTCCCCTGACAGAATTAGAAACACCATATATTTT.

The chain employs TRBV7-3 and TRBJ2-2; weak D call: TRBD1 (6 bases). V lost 0 bases and J lost 7, with 9 bases in between. Germline V gene data show CDR1 as SGHTA and CDR2 as FQGTGA. The length of the CDR3 is 14 residues. CDR3 coding DNA: TGTGCCAGCAGCTTAACACAGACAGGCGGGGAGCTGTTTTTT. Protein product: CASSLTQTGGELFF. Looking up the rest from reference TRBV7-3 and TRBJ2-2 gives the full variable domain: GAGVSQTPSNKVTEKGKYVELRCDPISGHTALYWYRQSLGQGPEFLIYFQGTGAADDSGLPNDRFFAVRPEGSVSTLKIQRTERGDSAVYLCASSLTQTGGELFFGEGSRLTVL.

This clone was found a few times. The chain couples TRBV5-1 to TRBJ2-1, with TRBD2 matching over 11 bases. Trimming at V came to 2 bases and at J to 7 bases, leaving 11 bases not matched to a gene. CDR3 length: 17 residues. In germline, CDR1 is SGHRS, CDR2 YFSETQ. The CDR3: CASSLLLAGEILNEQFF. The CDR3 DNA reads TGCGCCAGCAGCTTACTACTAGCGGGAGAGATATTGAATGAGCAGTTCTTC.

The chain is built from TRBV11-2 and TRBJ2-7; 10 positions agree with TRBD2. The CDR3 has 15 amino acids. Germline V lookup: CDR1 SGHAT, CDR2 FQNNGV. J lost 2 bases, V lost 1 base, and 2 bases had no gene match. The CDR3: CASSLASGRAYEQYF. As DNA, the CDR3 is TGTGCCAGCAGCTTAGCGAGCGGGAGGGCCTACGAGCAGTACTTC.

The chain joins TRBV6-1 to TRBJ1-1, with 9 bases aligning to TRBD1. Germline V gene sequence: CDR1 MNHNS, CDR2 SASEGT. V was clipped by 5 bases and J by 4 bases; unmatched bases: 8. This CDR3 region has 15 residues. The CDR3: CASSRTGQGPTEAFF. The CDR3 nucleotides are TGTGCCAGCAGTCGGACTGGACAGGGGCCCACTGAAGCTTTCTTT.

This clone has a handful of counts. Other DNA sequences within the sample encode an identical CDR3. The chain combines TRBV2 with TRBJ2-7; D possibly corresponds to TRBD1 (6 bases). Germline assignment: CDR1 SNHLY and CDR2 FYNNEI. The length of the CDR3 is 16 residues. Between the trimmed V and J ends, which lost 5 bases and 5 bases, there was a span of 22 bases. CDR3 sequence: CASSPPGRQVVHEQYF. The CDR3 DNA is TGTGCCAGCAGTCCCCCGGGCCGACAGGTAGTCCACGAGCAGTACTTC. The variable domain in full, with the rest retrieved from reference TRBV2 and TRBJ2-7, is EPEVTQTPSHQVTQMGQEVILRCVPISNHLYFYWYRQILGQKVEFLVSFYNNEISEKSEIFDDQFSVERPDGSNFTLKIRSTKLEDSAMYFCASSPPGRQVVHEQYFGPGTRLTVT.

This clone was detected only once. The chain is built from TRBV5-1 and TRBJ2-1; maybe TRBD1 (6 bases). The V end lost 7 bases, the J end lost 0 bases, and 11 bases lay between the germline ends. This CDR3 has 14 residues. CDR1 is SGHRS, CDR2 YFSETQ, per germline. The CDR3 DNA sequence: TGCGCCAGCTCAGGGGACCCCTCCTACAATGAGCAGTTCTTC. Translation gives CASSGDPSYNEQFF.

This clone was recorded a few times. The rearrangement uses TRBV11-2 and TRBJ1-1; 7 bases align to TRBD1. The trim removed 0 bases at V and 5 bases at J, leaving 3 bases unmatched. Per the germline V gene, CDR1 is SGHAT and CDR2 is FQNNGV. The CDR3 runs to 14 residues. The CDR3 DNA reads TGTGCCAGCAGCTTAGATCTACAGGGGACTGAAGCTTTCTTT. Amino acid sequence: CASSLDLQGTEAFF.

The chain combines TRBV9 with TRBJ1-1, with TRBD1 identical over 7 bases. Germline CDR1 and CDR2: SGDLS and YYNGEE. This CDR3 is 15 amino acids long. The J segment lost 1 base and the V segment lost 3 bases, leaving 6 bases of the junction unmatched. The CDR3 nucleotides read TGTGCCAGCAGCGCCAGCCAGGGGGGGAACACTGAAGCTTTCTTT. Its protein is CASSASQGGNTEAFF.

The sample holds one count of this clone. The chain is built from TRBV7-9 and TRBJ2-7; D gene uncertain. In germline, CDR1 is SEHNR, CDR2 FQNEAQ (reference sequence). Trimming cost V 6 bases and J 4 bases, with 10 bases left between them. This CDR3 has 12 amino acids. The CDR3 spells CASRDLKYEQYF. CDR3 nucleotide sequence: TGTGCCAGCAGAGATCTAAAGTACGAGCAGTACTTC.

V is TRBV4-1 and J is TRBJ1-6; D remains ambiguous. Germline CDR1 reads MGHRA; CDR2 reads YSYEKL. Trimming shortened V by 6 bases and J by 5 bases, and 14 bases separated the two germline ends. This CDR3 comprises 15 residues. CDR3 amino acids: CASRRLLTNNSPLHF. CDR3 DNA: TGCGCCAGCAGGCGCCTGCTCACGAATAATTCACCCCTCCACTTT.

The rearrangement links TRBV11-2 to TRBJ1-1; 8 bases align to TRBD1. V lost 4 bases and J lost 4; bases outside the gene matches: 5. CDR3 length equals 14 residues. The germline CDR1 and CDR2 sequences are SGHAT and FQNNGV. For the CDR3, the DNA is TGTGCCAGCAGCTCACAGGGGGGTATCACTGAAGCTTTCTTT. As protein: CASSSQGGITEAFF.

This rearrangement joins TRBV30 to TRBJ2-5, with 8 bases that match TRBD2. The germline gives CDR1 GTSNPN, CDR2 SVGIG (reference sequence). This CDR3 comprises 18 residues. V dropped 4 bases and J dropped 2; count of bases not matched to a gene: 18. The CDR3, as DNA: TGTGCCTGGAAGGTGGATAGGAGGACTAGCCTATGGCAAGAGACCCAGTACTTC. Its translation is CAWKVDRRTSLWQETQYF.

CDR3 amino acids: CSAPRQGLAFF. The CDR3 DNA reads TGCAGTGCTCCACGACAGGGTTTAGCTTTCTTT. V and J are TRBV20-1 and TRBJ1-1, with 7 positions matching TRBD1. This CDR3 comprises 11 residues. V lost 5 bases, J lost 10 bases, and 7 bases stayed unmatched. Looked up from germline, CDR1 is DFQATT and CDR2 is SNEGSKA (reference sequence).